These 31 T cell receptor beta chains were all obtained from the same sample, sequenced in a study of CD8 T cells in Susac syndrome. RNA amounts of roughly 0.45 to 1 ug underwent reverse transcription with random hexamers. TCRdb redid the calling of the immunoSEQ multiplex PCR reads with MiXCR, one entry per CDR3 protein. The data contain approximately 170,000 distinct CDR3 sequences, about 91% of them singletons. Input material: CD4+ T cells from PBMCs. The origin of the receptors is a human donor in good health.

The V gene is TRBV3-1, the J gene TRBJ1-1; TRBD1 might be the D (5 bases). V was pared by 1 base and J by 5 bases, with 17 bases between. The CDR3 totals 16 residues. Germline CDR1 and CDR2: LGHDT and YNNKEL (reference sequence). The CDR3 region has the DNA TGTGCCAGCAGCCAAGGTCCTGTTACAGGCAAAACTGAAGCTTTCTTT. Protein: CASSQGPVTGKTEAFF.

CDR3 amino acids: CASSWGYSDVANEKLFF. CDR3 DNA sequence: TGCGCCAGCAGCTGGGGATACAGCGACGTGGCTAATGAAAAACTGTTTTTT. The V gene is TRBV5-1, the J gene TRBJ1-4; unclear D gene. Germline V gene lookup returns CDR1 SGHRS and CDR2 YFSETQ. Between the trimmed V and J ends, which lost 3 bases and 3 bases, there was a span of 18 bases. The CDR3 loop spans 17 amino acids. Based on the CDR3 plus reference TRBV5-1 and TRBJ1-4, the full variable domain is KAGVTQTPRYLIKTRGQQVTLSCSPISGHRSVSWYQQTPGQGLQFLFEYFSETQRNKGNFPGRFSGRQFSNSRSEMNVSTLELGDSALYLCASSWGYSDVANEKLFFGSGTQLSVL.

The V call is TRBV20-1, the J call TRBJ1-2, with TRBD1 as a possible D gene (5 bases). Per germline, CDR1 DFQATT and CDR2 SNEGSKA (reference sequence). The CDR3 loop spans 12 amino acids. Trimming removed 5 bases from V and 7 bases from J, with 14 bases in between. CDR3 in amino acids: CSAVPGGSGYTF. For the CDR3, the DNA is TGCAGTGCTGTGCCGGGGGGAAGTGGCTACACCTTC.

V is TRBV7-2 and J is TRBJ1-5, with D possibly being TRBD1 (5 bases). Germline lookup yields CDR1 SGHTA and CDR2 FQGNSA. V was trimmed by 5 bases and J by 7 bases, leaving 12 bases between them. The CDR3 has 13 residues. CDR3 protein: CASSPQGRQPQHF. Written as DNA, the CDR3 is TGTGCCAGCAGCCCGCAGGGTAGGCAGCCCCAGCATTTT. Full variable domain (rest looked up from reference TRBV7-2 and TRBJ1-5): GAGVSQSPSNKVTEKGKDVELRCDPISGHTALYWYRQSLGQGLEFLIYFQGNSAPDKSGLPSDRFSAERTGGSVSTLTIQRTQQEDSAVYLCASSPQGRQPQHFGDGTRLSIL.

The rearrangement joins TRBV4-3 to TRBJ1-6, with D possibly being TRBD1 (6 bases). From germline, CDR1 is LGHNA and CDR2 YSLEER. V shed 3 bases and J shed 12 bases, with 24 bases lying between them. This CDR3 is 17 amino acids long. The CDR3 DNA reads TGCGCCAGCAGCCAGGGTTGGGCAGAAGGGGGATTAGGACCCCTCCACTTT. Residues: CASSQGWAEGGLGPLHF.

The chain carries TRBV6-2 or TRBV6-3 and TRBJ2-3, with 9 bases that match TRBD2. The CDR3 contains 14 residues. The germline V gene has CDR1 MNHEY and CDR2 SVGEGT. V lost 8 bases to trimming and J lost 0 bases; unmatched junction nucleotides: 3. The CDR3 nucleotides are TGTGCCAGCCGAGCGGGGGGTAGCACAGATACGCAGTATTTT. Protein sequence: CASRAGGSTDTQYF.

This rearrangement joins TRBV7-2 to TRBJ2-1; no clear D. The CDR3 covers 13 residues. V was trimmed by 4 bases and J by 5 bases, leaving 9 bases between them. Germline V lookup: CDR1 SGHTA, CDR2 FQGNSA. For the CDR3, the DNA is TGTGCCAGCAGCTCCCGGGTCAACAATGAGCAGTTCTTC. Protein: CASSSRVNNEQFF. The entire variable domain, with the rest obtained from reference TRBV7-2 and TRBJ2-1, is as follows: GAGVSQSPSNKVTEKGKDVELRCDPISGHTALYWYRQSLGQGLEFLIYFQGNSAPDKSGLPSDRFSAERTGGSVSTLTIQRTQQEDSAVYLCASSSRVNNEQFFGPGTRLTVL.

The V and J genes are TRBV7-9 and TRBJ1-1; possible D gene TRBD1, 6 bases. The ends were cut back, 4 bases at V and 5 bases at J, with 17 bases in the middle. CDR3 size: 15 residues. Germline lookup yields CDR1 SEHNR and CDR2 FQNEAQ (reference sequence). The CDR3 bases are TGTGCCAGCAGCTCAGGGGCAGGGACTGGGACTGAAGCTTTCTTT. Translated, it gives CASSSGAGTGTEAFF.

The genes are TRBV7-2 and TRBJ1-5; no definite D call. V was trimmed by 5 bases and J by 0 bases, leaving 8 bases between them. The CDR3 sequence is 14 residues long. In germline, CDR1 is SGHTA, CDR2 FQGNSA. The CDR3 reads CASSNRNSNQPQHF. As DNA, the CDR3 is TGTGCCAGCAGCAATAGAAATAGCAATCAGCCCCAGCATTTT.

The chain carries TRBV6-2 or TRBV6-3 and TRBJ2-3; 10 nucleotides agree with TRBD2. V shed 7 bases and J 6 bases; nucleotides not matched to a gene: 4. This CDR3 contains 13 residues. From germline, CDR1 is MNHEY and CDR2 SVGEGT. The CDR3 protein is CASTLAGADTQYF. The CDR3 DNA sequence: TGTGCCAGCACCCTAGCGGGGGCGGATACGCAGTATTTT.

This clonotype came up a few times. The V gene is TRBV3-1, the J gene TRBJ2-7, with 7 bases fitting TRBD1. Trimming removed 4 bases from V and 1 base from J; junction bases left unmatched: 4. CDR3 length: 14 residues. Germline lookup yields CDR1 LGHDT and CDR2 YNNKEL (reference sequence). CDR3 DNA: TGTGCCAGCAGCCCCCGGACAGGTTCCTACGAGCAGTACTTC. Protein sequence: CASSPRTGSYEQYF.

The V gene is TRBV11-3, the J gene TRBJ2-2; 8 nucleotides agree with TRBD2. The CDR3 is 15 residues long. In germline, CDR1 is SGHNT, CDR2 YENEEA. V trimming: 5 bases; J trimming: 7 bases; junction bases outside the gene matches: 9. CDR3 sequence (DNA): TGTGCCAGCAGCCGGAGCGGGAGTGATGGCGGGGAGCTGTTTTTT. It is translated as CASSRSGSDGGELFF.

This CDR3 is CSARDRIQGNTEKLFF. Here the CDR3 DNA reads TGCAGTGCTAGAGATCGAATACAGGGGAATACTGAAAAACTGTTTTTT. This chain connects TRBV20-1 to TRBJ1-4, with 7 bases identical to TRBD1. V trimming: 0 bases; J trimming: 7 bases; junction bases outside the gene matches: 11. CDR1 is DFQATT, CDR2 SNEGSKA, per germline (reference sequence). The CDR3 has 16 amino acids.

V is TRBV4-1 and J is TRBJ2-7; 9 bases are shared with TRBD1. Germline CDR1 and CDR2: MGHRA and YSYEKL. Trimming took 4 bases from V and 1 from J; bases not matched to a gene: 11. The CDR3 has 17 amino acids. The CDR3: CASSRIPPGQGSYEQYF. The CDR3, as DNA: TGCGCCAGCAGCCGCATCCCCCCGGGACAGGGTTCCTACGAGCAGTACTTC.

A few counts support this clonotype. The gene calls are TRBV7-2 and TRBJ2-5; D not resolved. CDR3 length equals 13 residues. Germline CDR1 is SGHTA and CDR2 is FQGNSA. The V end lost 6 bases, the J end lost 1 base, and 9 bases lay between the germline ends. DNA of the CDR3: TGTGCCAGCAGGAGGACGGGCCAAGAGACCCAGTACTTC. This translates into CASRRTGQETQYF.

V is TRBV2 and J is TRBJ2-7, with D possibly being TRBD1 (5 bases). Per germline, CDR1 SNHLY and CDR2 FYNNEI. The CDR3 is 15 residues long. Trimming shortened V by 1 base and J by 1 base, and 11 bases separated the two germline ends. CDR3 amino acids: CASSEGGARSYEQYF. CDR3 DNA sequence: TGTGCCAGCAGTGAAGGTGGGGCCAGATCCTACGAGCAGTACTTC.

This clonotype was observed once. The gene calls are TRBV29-1 and TRBJ1-1; D not certain. The V and J ends lost 1 base and 6 bases respectively, with 15 bases between them. CDR3 length equals 14 residues. Germline V CDR1 and CDR2: SQVTM, ANQGSEA. The CDR3 loop reads CSVEGPSRSAEAFF. The CDR3 nucleotides read TGCAGCGTTGAAGGACCATCGAGGAGCGCTGAAGCTTTCTTT.

The V call is TRBV6-1, the J call TRBJ2-5; 7 positions match TRBD2. V shed 0 bases and J 4 bases; nucleotides not matched to a gene: 2. The CDR3 is 14 amino acids. Per the germline V gene, CDR1 is MNHNS and CDR2 is SASEGT. CDR3 residues: CASSEAGGRETQYF. The CDR3 DNA is TGTGCCAGCAGTGAAGCCGGGGGGAGAGAGACCCAGTACTTC.

The genes are TRBV27 and TRBJ2-7, with 9 positions matching TRBD1. V trimming: 2 bases; J trimming: 5 bases; junction bases outside the gene matches: 7. The CDR3 is 15 amino acids. Germline V CDR1 and CDR2: MNHEY, SMNVEV (reference sequence). The CDR3 coding sequence is TGTGCCAGCAGTTTACTCGGGACAGGGTATAACGAGCAGTACTTC. Translated: CASSLLGTGYNEQYF.

The chain is built from TRBV5-1 and TRBJ2-7; D gene uncertain. Germline assignment: CDR1 SGHRS and CDR2 YFSETQ. Trimming took 0 bases from V and 0 from J, leaving 10 bases between them. The CDR3 loop spans 15 amino acids. The chain's CDR3 is CASSLEGLSSYEQYF. CDR3 sequence (DNA): TGCGCCAGCAGCTTGGAGGGCCTGAGCTCCTACGAGCAGTACTTC.

The chain carries TRBV4-3 and TRBJ1-2, with D possibly TRBD1 on 6 matching bases. V lost 4 bases to trimming and J lost 4 bases, with 13 bases between them. Germline CDR1 LGHNA, CDR2 YSLEER. This CDR3 contains 14 residues. The CDR3 DNA sequence: TGCGCCAGCAGCCCACAGGGACTATTCTATGGCTACACCTTC. Its protein product is CASSPQGLFYGYTF.

This rearrangement joins TRBV10-1 to TRBJ2-7; 10 bases map to TRBD2. The CDR3 covers 11 residues. The germline V gene encodes CDR1 WNHNN and CDR2 SYGVQD (reference sequence). CDR3 DNA: TGCTCTAGCGGGAGCGGCTACGAGCAGTACTTC. The encoded protein is CSSGSGYEQYF.

The chain combines TRBV5-4 with TRBJ2-6, with 7 bases matching TRBD1. Per the germline V gene, CDR1 is SGHNT and CDR2 is YYREEE (reference sequence). This CDR3 has 16 residues. The ends lost 3 bases at V and 0 bases at J; junction bases unmatched: 3. DNA of the CDR3: TGTGCCAGCAGCTGGGACAGACACTCTGGGGCCAACGTCCTGACTTTC. Its protein product is CASSWDRHSGANVLTF.

The chain carries TRBV20-1 and TRBJ1-5; 7 nucleotides match TRBD1. The V and J ends lost 7 bases and 7 bases, in that order; junction bases with no gene match: 10. Germline assignment: CDR1 DFQATT and CDR2 SNEGSKA (reference sequence). This CDR3 contains 13 residues. The CDR3 DNA is TGCAGTGTCCCACAGGGGATTGGACAGCCCCAGCATTTT. Residues: CSVPQGIGQPQHF.

V gene TRBV7-2 combines with J gene TRBJ1-1; no clear D gene. The V end was cut by 0 bases, the J end by 7 bases, with 3 bases between. Per germline, CDR1 SGHTA and CDR2 FQGNSA. This CDR3 is built from 11 residues. The CDR3 sequence: CASSLAVEAFF. Written as DNA, the CDR3 is TGTGCCAGCAGCTTAGCCGTTGAAGCTTTCTTT.

The chain recombines TRBV7-2 with TRBJ1-1, with 8 bases lining up with TRBD1. Germline V gene lookup returns CDR1 SGHTA and CDR2 FQGNSA. The CDR3 runs 15 residues. V gave up 4 bases and J gave up 3 bases; unmatched junction bases: 7. The CDR3: CASSSEATGDTEAFF. CDR3 sequence (DNA): TGTGCCAGCAGCTCAGAGGCGACAGGGGACACTGAAGCTTTCTTT.

This chain links TRBV2 with TRBJ2-5; D is possibly TRBD1 (6 bases). V gave up 5 bases and J gave up 3 bases, with 16 bases separating them. The CDR3 is 15 amino acids. Germline CDR1 is SNHLY and CDR2 is FYNNEI. CDR3 DNA: TGTGCCAGCAGTCCCCCGGCAGGGGCGGAAGAGACCCAGTACTTC. Amino acids: CASSPPAGAEETQYF.

This chain links TRBV11-3 with TRBJ2-5; no clear D. CDR1 is SGHNT, CDR2 YENEEA, per germline. The CDR3 extends over 12 amino acids. Trimming stripped 5 bases from V and 4 bases from J, with 8 bases between. The DNA for the CDR3 is TGTGCCAGCAGCGTTAGATCAGAGACCCAGTACTTC. Translating gives CASSVRSETQYF.

The chain recombines TRBV10-2 with TRBJ2-3; D uncertain. Germline loops: CDR1 WSHSY, CDR2 SAAADI. The CDR3 totals 11 residues. Trimming removed 5 bases from V and 5 bases from J, with 5 bases in between. CDR3 nucleotide sequence: TGCGCCAGCAGTCACAAAGATACGCAGTATTTT. Residues: CASSHKDTQYF.

The V call is TRBV18, the J call TRBJ1-1; a weak D match, TRBD1 (5 bases). Germline lookup yields CDR1 KGHSH and CDR2 LQKENI. V was clipped by 5 bases and J by 0 bases, with 13 bases between them. CDR3 size: 15 residues. CDR3 DNA: TGTGCCAGCTCAGCCACGGGGGGGATGAACACTGAAGCTTTCTTT. Translated: CASSATGGMNTEAFF.

This clonotype has a handful of counts. The chain joins TRBV7-2 to TRBJ1-1, with no clear D. The V gene lost 3 bases and the J gene lost 0 bases, with 8 bases spanning the gap. Germline loops: CDR1 SGHTA, CDR2 FQGNSA. The CDR3 sequence is 14 residues long. CDR3 nucleotide sequence: TGTGCCAGCAGCTTTTTGGGGATGAACACTGAAGCTTTCTTT. It specifies CASSFLGMNTEAFF.